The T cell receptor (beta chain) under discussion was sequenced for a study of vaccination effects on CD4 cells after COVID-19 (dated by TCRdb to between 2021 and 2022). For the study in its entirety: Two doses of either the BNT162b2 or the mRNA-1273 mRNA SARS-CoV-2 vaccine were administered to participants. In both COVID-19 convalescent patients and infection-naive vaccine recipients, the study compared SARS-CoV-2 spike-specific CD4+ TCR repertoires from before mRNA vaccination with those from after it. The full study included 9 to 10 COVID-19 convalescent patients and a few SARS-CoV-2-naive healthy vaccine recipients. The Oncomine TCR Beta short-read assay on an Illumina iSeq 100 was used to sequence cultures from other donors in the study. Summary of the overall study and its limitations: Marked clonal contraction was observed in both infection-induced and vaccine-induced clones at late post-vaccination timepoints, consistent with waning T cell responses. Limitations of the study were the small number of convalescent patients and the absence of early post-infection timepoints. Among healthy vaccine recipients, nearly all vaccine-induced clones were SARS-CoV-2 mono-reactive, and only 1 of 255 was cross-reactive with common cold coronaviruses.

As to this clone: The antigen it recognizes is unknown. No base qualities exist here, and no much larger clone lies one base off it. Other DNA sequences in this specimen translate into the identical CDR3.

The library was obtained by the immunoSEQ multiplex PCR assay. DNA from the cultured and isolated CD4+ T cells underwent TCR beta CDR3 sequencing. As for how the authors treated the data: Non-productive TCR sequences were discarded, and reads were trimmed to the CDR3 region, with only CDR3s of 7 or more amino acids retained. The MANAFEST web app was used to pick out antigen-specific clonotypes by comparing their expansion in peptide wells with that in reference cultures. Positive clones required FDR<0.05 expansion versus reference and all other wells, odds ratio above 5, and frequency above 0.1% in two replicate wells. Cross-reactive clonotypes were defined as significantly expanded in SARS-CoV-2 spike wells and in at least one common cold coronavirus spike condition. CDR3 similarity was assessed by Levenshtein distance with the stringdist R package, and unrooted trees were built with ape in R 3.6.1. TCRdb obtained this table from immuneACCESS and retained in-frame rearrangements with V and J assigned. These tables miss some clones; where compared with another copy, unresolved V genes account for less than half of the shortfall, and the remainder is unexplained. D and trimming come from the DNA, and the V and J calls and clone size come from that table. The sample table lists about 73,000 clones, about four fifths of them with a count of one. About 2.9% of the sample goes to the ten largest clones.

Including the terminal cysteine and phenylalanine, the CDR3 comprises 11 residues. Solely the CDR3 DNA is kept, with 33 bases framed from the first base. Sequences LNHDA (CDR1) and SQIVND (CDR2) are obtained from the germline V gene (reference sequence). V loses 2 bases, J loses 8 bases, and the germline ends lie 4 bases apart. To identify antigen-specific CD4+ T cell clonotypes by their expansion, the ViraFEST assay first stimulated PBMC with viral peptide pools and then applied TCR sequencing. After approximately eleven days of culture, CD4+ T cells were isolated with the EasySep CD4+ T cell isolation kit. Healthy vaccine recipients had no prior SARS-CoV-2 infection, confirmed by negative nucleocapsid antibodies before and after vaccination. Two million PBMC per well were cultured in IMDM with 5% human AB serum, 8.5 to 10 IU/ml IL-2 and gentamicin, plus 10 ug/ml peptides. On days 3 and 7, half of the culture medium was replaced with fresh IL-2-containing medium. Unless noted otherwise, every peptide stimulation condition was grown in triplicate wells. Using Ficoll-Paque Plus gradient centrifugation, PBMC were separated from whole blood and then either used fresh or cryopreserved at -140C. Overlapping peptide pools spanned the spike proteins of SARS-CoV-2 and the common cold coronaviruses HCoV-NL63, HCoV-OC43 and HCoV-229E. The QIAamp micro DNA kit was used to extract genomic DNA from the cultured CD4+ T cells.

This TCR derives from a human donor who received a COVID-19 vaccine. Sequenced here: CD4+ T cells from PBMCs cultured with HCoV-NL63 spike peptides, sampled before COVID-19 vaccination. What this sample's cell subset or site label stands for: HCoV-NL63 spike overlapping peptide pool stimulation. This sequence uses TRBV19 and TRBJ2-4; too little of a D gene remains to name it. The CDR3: CASSIWDIQYF. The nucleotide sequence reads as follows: TGTGCCAGTAGTATATGGGACATTCAGTACTTC. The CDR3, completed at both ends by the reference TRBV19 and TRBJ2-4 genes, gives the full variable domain DGGITQSPKYLFRKEGQNVTLSCEQNLNHDAMYWYRQDPGQGLRLIYYSQIVNDFQKGDIAEGYSVSREKKESFPLTVTSAQKNPTAFYLCASSIWDIQYFGAGTRLSVL.